The 18 T cell receptor beta chains reported below all come from one sample, sequenced in a study of blood T cell repertoires in COVID-19. Profiling relied on immunoSEQ multiplex PCR, and the TCRdb table lists in-frame clones only, not all of them. The sample contains around 160,000 clones, 82% of which appear only once. The sequenced sample was PBMCs or T cells enriched from blood (not recorded which). The receptors shown here come from a man between 50 and 59 years old who had recovered from COVID-19.

The V and J genes are TRBV6-5 and TRBJ2-1, with TRBD2 as a possible D gene (5 bases). The CDR3 length is 15 residues. V was pared by 0 bases and J by 7 bases, with 13 bases between. The germline V gene encodes CDR1 MNHEY and CDR2 SVGAGI. The CDR3 region has the DNA TGTGCCAGCAGTTACTCTTATGAGGGCAGAAATGAGCAGTTCTTC. Protein sequence: CASSYSYEGRNEQFF.

The V and J genes are TRBV18 and TRBJ2-7; tentative D call: TRBD2 (5 bases). Trimming removed 4 bases at V and 2 bases at J, with 12 bases between. This CDR3 contains 14 residues. Germline V lookup: CDR1 KGHSH, CDR2 LQKENI. In nucleotides, the CDR3 is TGTGCCAGCTCACGACGAGAGGAGGCCTACGAGCAGTACTTC. This translates into CASSRREEAYEQYF.

This sequence joins TRBV5-1 and TRBJ2-1; D is perhaps TRBD1 (7 bases). Per germline, CDR1 SGHRS and CDR2 YFSETQ. This CDR3 comprises 14 residues. V dropped 1 base and J dropped 6 bases, with 11 bases sitting between them. The CDR3 region is CASSLSQGGNEQFF. CDR3 bases: TGCGCCAGCAGCTTGAGCCAGGGGGGCAATGAGCAGTTCTTC.

This chain connects TRBV6-5 to TRBJ2-7; 10 bases agree with TRBD2. The length of the CDR3 is 13 residues. Trimming removed 8 bases from V and 11 bases from J; junction bases left unmatched: 12. The germline V gene has CDR1 MNHEY and CDR2 SVGAGI. CDR3 protein: CASGLADSLRKYF. CDR3 DNA: TGTGCCAGCGGACTAGCGGATTCCTTACGAAAGTACTTC.

V usage is TRBV5-1 and J usage is TRBJ2-2; 8 bases line up with TRBD2. The CDR3 loop spans 15 amino acids. V shed 4 bases, J shed 5 bases, and the junction held 7 bases outside the gene matches. Germline lookup yields CDR1 SGHRS and CDR2 YFSETQ. The CDR3 protein is CASSTGGAWTGELFF. As DNA, the CDR3 is TGCGCCAGCAGCACCGGGGGGGCCTGGACCGGGGAGCTGTTTTTT.

In DNA form, the CDR3 reads TGTGCCAGCAGCGTAGTCCCGGGACAGGGGGCAACCGGGGAGCTGTTTTTT. This codes for CASSVVPGQGATGELFF. The chain is built from TRBV9 and TRBJ2-2; 12 bases are shared with TRBD1. The germline CDR1 and CDR2 sequences are SGDLS and YYNGEE. The CDR3 contains 17 residues. V shed 0 bases and J 5 bases; nucleotides not matched to a gene: 5. Together with reference TRBV9 and TRBJ2-2, the CDR3 gives the full variable domain: DSGVTQTPKHLITATGQRVTLRCSPRSGDLSVYWYQQSLDQGLQFLIQYYNGEERAKGNILERFSAQQFPDLHSELNLSSLELGDSALYFCASSVVPGQGATGELFFGEGSRLTVL.

This clone was detected only once. The genes are TRBV6-5 and TRBJ1-2; D is undetermined. V was clipped by 2 bases and J by 2 bases, with 12 bases between them. The CDR3 length is 15 residues. The germline V gene has CDR1 MNHEY and CDR2 SVGAGI. This chain's CDR3 is CASSYNQAFNYGYTF. CDR3 DNA: TGTGCCAGCAGTTACAATCAGGCCTTCAACTATGGCTACACCTTC.

V usage is TRBV27 and J usage is TRBJ1-5; 9 positions match TRBD1. Germline CDR1 and CDR2: MNHEY and SMNVEV (reference sequence). Germline trimming cut 3 bases from V and 8 bases from J; bases unmatched to any gene: 14. This CDR3 contains 17 residues. The CDR3 spells CASSFNPPGQGGEPQHF. The DNA for the CDR3 is TGTGCCAGCAGTTTTAATCCTCCGGGACAGGGAGGGGAGCCCCAGCATTTT.

The chain recombines TRBV19 with TRBJ2-3; the match to TRBD2 covers 15 bases. Germline lookup yields CDR1 LNHDA and CDR2 SQIVND (reference sequence). The CDR3 is 19 residues long. V lost 5 bases, J lost 3 bases, and 12 bases stayed unmatched. This CDR3 reads CASSPPAGLAGGGTDTQYF. As DNA, the CDR3 is TGTGCCAGTAGTCCCCCAGCGGGACTAGCGGGGGGTGGAACAGATACGCAGTATTTT.

The chain recombines TRBV2 with TRBJ1-2; TRBD1 matches 8 bases. The junction had 7 bases not matched to a gene; V was cut back by 6 bases and J by 4 bases. Germline lookup yields CDR1 SNHLY and CDR2 FYNNEI. This CDR3 spans 14 amino acids. For the CDR3, the DNA is TGTGCCAGCAGCCTTCGACAGGGGACCTATGGCTACACCTTC. It is translated as CASSLRQGTYGYTF. The full variable domain, with the rest looked up from reference TRBV2 and TRBJ1-2, is EPEVTQTPSHQVTQMGQEVILRCVPISNHLYFYWYRQILGQKVEFLVSFYNNEISEKSEIFDDQFSVERPDGSNFTLKIRSTKLEDSAMYFCASSLRQGTYGYTFGSGTRLTVV.

This clone was seen more than once but under ten times. V and J are TRBV19 and TRBJ1-6; 8 bases match TRBD1. V was clipped by 5 bases and J by 7 bases; unmatched bases: 7. The CDR3 has 15 amino acids. From germline, CDR1 is LNHDA and CDR2 SQIVND (reference sequence). DNA of the CDR3: TGTGCCAGTAGTTCTAGGCGACAGGGGAATTCACCCCTCCACTTT. This codes for CASSSRRQGNSPLHF.

The V and J genes are TRBV18 and TRBJ2-7; 12 bases are shared with TRBD1. Germline assignment: CDR1 KGHSH and CDR2 LQKENI. V shed 3 bases, J shed 7 bases, and the junction held 7 bases outside the gene matches. This CDR3 contains 15 residues. The CDR3 nucleotides are TGTGCCAGCTCACCCGGGACAGGGGGCCGAGAGGAGCAGTACTTC. The encoded protein is CASSPGTGGREEQYF.

The V call is TRBV11-1, the J call TRBJ1-6; no firm D call. The CDR3 totals 12 residues. The germline gives CDR1 SGHAT, CDR2 FQDESV (reference sequence). V shed 5 bases and J shed 7 bases, with 6 bases lying between them. DNA of the CDR3: TGTGCCAGCAGCCTGAGCAATTCACCCCTCCACTTT. The encoded protein is CASSLSNSPLHF.

The rearrangement links TRBV5-1 to TRBJ1-3; no reliable D call. The CDR3 is made up of 14 amino acids. The V and J ends lost 4 bases and 3 bases respectively, with 11 bases between them. Germline V gene data show CDR1 as SGHRS and CDR2 as YFSETQ. CDR3 coding DNA: TGCGCCAGCAGCGTACAGACAAGTGGAAACACCATATATTTT. Its protein product is CASSVQTSGNTIYF.

This clone was counted a few times. The chain is built from TRBV2 and TRBJ1-2, with D possibly TRBD1 on 5 matching bases. Germline CDR1 reads SNHLY; CDR2 reads FYNNEI. With 8 bases removed from V and 8 bases from J, the gap between germline ends came to 21 bases. The CDR3 contains 14 residues. CDR3 coding DNA: TGTGCCAGCGCGGGGGACGGGGGATTGGAAGGCTACACCTTC. Translation: CASAGDGGLEGYTF.

V is TRBV28 and J is TRBJ1-1; D remains ambiguous. This CDR3 has 15 amino acids. Trimming left V 8 bases short and J 6 bases short, with 22 bases between. Germline CDR1 and CDR2: MDHEN and SYDVKM. The CDR3 DNA follows: TGTGCCAGCGGAAGGTCCGGGCTCGGAGCGGCTGAAGCTTTCTTT. The encoded protein is CASGRSGLGAAEAFF. The full variable domain, with the rest looked up from reference TRBV28 and TRBJ1-1, is DVKVTQSSRYLVKRTGEKVFLECVQDMDHENMFWYRQDPGLGLRLIYFSYDVKMKEKGDIPEGYSVSREKKERFSLILESASTNQTSMYLCASGRSGLGAAEAFFGQGTRLTVV.

This sequence joins TRBV4-2 and TRBJ2-7, with 7 bases aligning to TRBD1. Germline CDR1 is LGHNA and CDR2 is YNFKEQ. The CDR3 has 16 amino acids. Losses at the gene ends were 6 bases for V and 7 bases for J; bases not matched to a gene: 18. CDR3 loop: CASRGKGAINYVEQYF. The CDR3 region has the DNA TGTGCCAGCAGGGGTAAGGGGGCTATTAATTACGTTGAGCAGTACTTC.

V usage is TRBV5-4 and J usage is TRBJ2-2; D is possibly TRBD1 (5 bases). This CDR3 spans 14 amino acids. Trimming cost V 3 bases and J 6 bases, with 12 bases left between them. Germline CDR1 SGHNT, CDR2 YYREEE (reference sequence). CDR3 in amino acids: CASSYFQGSGELFF. Here the CDR3 DNA reads TGTGCCAGCAGCTACTTTCAGGGTTCCGGGGAGCTGTTTTTT.